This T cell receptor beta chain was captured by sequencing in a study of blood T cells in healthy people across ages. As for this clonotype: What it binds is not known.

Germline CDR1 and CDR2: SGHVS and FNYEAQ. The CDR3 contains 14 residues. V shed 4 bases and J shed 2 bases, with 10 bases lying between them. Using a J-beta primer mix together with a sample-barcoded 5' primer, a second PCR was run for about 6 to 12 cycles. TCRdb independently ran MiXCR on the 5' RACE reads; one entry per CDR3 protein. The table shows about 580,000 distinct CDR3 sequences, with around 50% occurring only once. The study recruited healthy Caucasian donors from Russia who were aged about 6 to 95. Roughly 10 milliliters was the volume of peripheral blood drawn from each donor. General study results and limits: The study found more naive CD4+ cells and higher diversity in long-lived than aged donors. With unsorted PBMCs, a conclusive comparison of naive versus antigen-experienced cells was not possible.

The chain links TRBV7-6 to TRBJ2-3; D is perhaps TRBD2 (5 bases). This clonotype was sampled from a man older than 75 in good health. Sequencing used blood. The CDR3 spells CASSYGILTDTQYF. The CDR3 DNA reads TGTGCCAGCAGCTACGGGATTCTCACAGATACGCAGTATTTT.